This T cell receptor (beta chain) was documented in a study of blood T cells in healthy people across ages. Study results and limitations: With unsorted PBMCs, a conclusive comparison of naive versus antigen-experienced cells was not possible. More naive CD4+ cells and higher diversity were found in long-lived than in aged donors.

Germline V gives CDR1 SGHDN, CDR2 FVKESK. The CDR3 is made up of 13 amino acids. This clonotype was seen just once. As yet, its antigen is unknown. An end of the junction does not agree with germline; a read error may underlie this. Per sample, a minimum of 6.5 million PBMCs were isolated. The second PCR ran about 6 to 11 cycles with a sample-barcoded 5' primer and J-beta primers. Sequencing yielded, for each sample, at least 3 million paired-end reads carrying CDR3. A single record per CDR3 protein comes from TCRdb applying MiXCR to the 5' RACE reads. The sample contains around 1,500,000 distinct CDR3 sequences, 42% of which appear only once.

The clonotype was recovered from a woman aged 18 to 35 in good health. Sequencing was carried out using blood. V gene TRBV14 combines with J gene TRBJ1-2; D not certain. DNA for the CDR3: TGTGCCGGCAGCCGTGGACTAAACTATGGCTACACCTTC. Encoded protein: CAGSRGLNYGYTF.